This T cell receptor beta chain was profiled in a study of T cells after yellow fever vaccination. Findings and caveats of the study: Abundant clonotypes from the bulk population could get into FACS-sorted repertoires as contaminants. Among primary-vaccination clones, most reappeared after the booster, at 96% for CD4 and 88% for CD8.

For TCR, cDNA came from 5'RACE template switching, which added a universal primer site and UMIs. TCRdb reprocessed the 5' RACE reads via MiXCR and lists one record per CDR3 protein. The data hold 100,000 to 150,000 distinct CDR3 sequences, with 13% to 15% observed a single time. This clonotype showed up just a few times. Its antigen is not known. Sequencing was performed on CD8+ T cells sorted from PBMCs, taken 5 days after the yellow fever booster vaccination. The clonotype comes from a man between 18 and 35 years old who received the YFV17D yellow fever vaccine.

DNA for the CDR3: TGCAGTGCTAGAGGGACAGATTACAATGAGCAGTTCTTC. As protein: CSARGTDYNEQFF. The chain has TRBV20-1 and TRBJ2-1; weak D call: TRBD1 (6 bases). The CDR3 consists of 13 residues. Trimming pared 1 base from V and 4 bases from J, leaving 8 bases between. Germline V gene lookup returns CDR1 DFQATT and CDR2 SNEGSKA (reference sequence).